This T cell receptor (beta chain) was found in a study of cytomegalovirus exposure and HLA in healthy donors. Generated by immunoSEQ multiplex PCR, the TCRdb table keeps only in-frame clones and is missing some. The sample records around 230,000 clones, more than 75% being singletons. Donors came from a validation cohort of some 130 subjects, distinct from the first 666-subject cohort. Study-wide results and limits: The tendency of first-cohort TCR clusters to co-occur in the 100 to 150 validation repertoires was identified by a subsequent analysis. Among TCR beta chains, those listed as cytomegalovirus-associated numbered under 200.

As concerns this clone: Its target is not known.

Sequencing was done on a sample of PBMCs. The sequence was collected from a woman aged 25 to 45 in good health and CMV-seropositive.

The CDR3 here is CASSQQLAGAFNEQFF. The CDR3 DNA is TGTGCCAGCAGCCAGCAACTAGCGGGCGCCTTCAATGAGCAGTTCTTC. This chain joins TRBV14 and TRBJ2-1; 9 bases align to TRBD2. The CDR3 has 16 residues. V was pared by 3 bases and J by 6 bases, with 9 bases of the junction left unmatched. CDR1 is SGHDN, CDR2 FVKESK, per germline.